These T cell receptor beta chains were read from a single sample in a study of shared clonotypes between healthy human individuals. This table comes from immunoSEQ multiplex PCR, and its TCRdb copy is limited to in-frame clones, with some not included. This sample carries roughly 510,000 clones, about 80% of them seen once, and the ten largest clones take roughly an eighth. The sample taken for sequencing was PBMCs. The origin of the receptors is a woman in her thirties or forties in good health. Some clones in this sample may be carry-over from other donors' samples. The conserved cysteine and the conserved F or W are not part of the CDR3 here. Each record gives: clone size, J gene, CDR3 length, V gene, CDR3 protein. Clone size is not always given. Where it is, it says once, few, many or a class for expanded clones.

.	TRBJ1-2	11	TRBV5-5	ASSLDGSYGYT
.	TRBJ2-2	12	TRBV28	ASSLDRITGELF
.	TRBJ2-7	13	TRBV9	ASSAGTSVSYEQY
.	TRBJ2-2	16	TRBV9	ASSAELAGGPFTWDLF
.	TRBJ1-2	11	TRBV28	ASSKTLSNGYT
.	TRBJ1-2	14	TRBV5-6	ASSGLDRANGYGYT
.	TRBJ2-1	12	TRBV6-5	ASSRQGGGGEQF
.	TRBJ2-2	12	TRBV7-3	ASSRATSAGELF
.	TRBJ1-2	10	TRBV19	ATWWEPVSWT
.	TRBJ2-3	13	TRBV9	ASSSRDRETDTQY
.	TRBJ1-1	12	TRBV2	ASSEIEMNTEAF
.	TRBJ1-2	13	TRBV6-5	ASSLTGVVQTGYT
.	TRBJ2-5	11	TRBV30	ACTGDPQETQY
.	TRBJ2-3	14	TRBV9	ASSVASGRPGDTQY
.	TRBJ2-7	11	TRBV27	ASSLREGDEQY
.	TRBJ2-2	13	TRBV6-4	ASSEPRGRTGELF
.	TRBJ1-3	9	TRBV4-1	ASSQVGTIY
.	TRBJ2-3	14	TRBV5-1	ASSLVLAGDLDTQY
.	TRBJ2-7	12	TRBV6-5	ASSLRGPSYEQY
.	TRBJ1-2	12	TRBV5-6	ASLSSAGVYGYT
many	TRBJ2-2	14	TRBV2	ASSDRAYGDTGELF
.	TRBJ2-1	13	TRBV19	ASRSRVSVKDEQF
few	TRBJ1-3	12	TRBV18	ASSPGSSGNTIY
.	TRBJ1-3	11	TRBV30	AWSRQPGNTIY
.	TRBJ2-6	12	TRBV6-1	ASSAGTGANVLT
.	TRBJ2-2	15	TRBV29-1	SVYGGTSGSSTGELF
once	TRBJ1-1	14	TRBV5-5	ASSLVAGHTNTEAF
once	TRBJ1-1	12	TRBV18	ASSPLQGSTEAF
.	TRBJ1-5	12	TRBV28	ASSSTGSYQPQH
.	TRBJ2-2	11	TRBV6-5	ATGGMDTGELF
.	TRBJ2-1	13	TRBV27	ASSFRTAHGNEQF
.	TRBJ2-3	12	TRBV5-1	ASSFSGRVDTQY
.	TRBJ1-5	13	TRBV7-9	ASSLIWGSNQPQH
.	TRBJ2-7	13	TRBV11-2	ASSPNSGSSYEQY
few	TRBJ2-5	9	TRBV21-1	ASITGETQY
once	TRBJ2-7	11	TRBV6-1	ASSTGASYEQY
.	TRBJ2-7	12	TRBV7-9	ASSPTIGGYEQY
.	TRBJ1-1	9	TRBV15	ATQSIHEAF